These T cell receptor beta chains were read from a single sample in a study of radiotherapy plus CTLA-4 blockade in lung cancer. The repertoire was sequenced with immunoSEQ multiplex PCR; TCRdb's copy has only in-frame clones and lacks some. The sample carries 110,000 or so clones, about 77% recorded once. The input for sequencing was peripheral blood, taken from a patient treated with radiotherapy plus ipilimumab. The receptors were sampled from a human donor with non-small cell lung cancer who had a partial response to radiotherapy plus ipilimumab. The CDR3 runs from the conserved cysteine through the conserved F or W. A D gene is named only where the DNA matches it firmly. The size field is filled for only some rows; it gives once, few, many or a size class.

V gene	J gene	D gene	clone size	CDR3 length	CDR3 protein
TRBV5-1	TRBJ2-4	.	.	16	CASSLEGPRAKNIQYF
TRBV7-2	TRBJ2-3	TRBD2	.	16	CASSPDLAGASDTQYF
TRBV19	TRBJ2-2	TRBD1	.	18	CASSIDGTQGANTGELFF
TRBV5-6	TRBJ1-2	.	.	13	CASSFEPNYGYTF
TRBV15	TRBJ1-2	.	.	15	CATSRAFGTGHGYTF
TRBV13	TRBJ1-6	TRBD1	.	14	CASSLDRGNSPLHF
TRBV28	TRBJ1-1	TRBD1	.	15	CASTPRRGQVAEAFF
TRBV6-1	TRBJ1-3	TRBD1	few	14	CASRITGDGNTIYF
TRBV28	TRBJ1-2	TRBD1	.	14	CASNAQTGSWGYTF
TRBV9	TRBJ1-2	.	.	13	CASTGVSNYGYTF
TRBV10-3	TRBJ2-2	.	few	13	CAISEPAGGELFF
TRBV20-1	TRBJ2-5	TRBD1	.	11	CSVRQGETQYF
TRBV29-1	TRBJ1-3	.	.	12	CSVVAWGNTIYF
TRBV19	TRBJ1-2	.	.	14	CASTSREGVSGYTF
TRBV6-4	TRBJ2-1	TRBD2	many	15	CASSELLAGTNEQFF
TRBV4-3	TRBJ1-2	.	.	15	CASSQDQTANYGYTF
TRBV5-8	TRBJ1-6	TRBD1	.	15	CASSTTSGGGSPLHF
TRBV6-5	TRBJ2-7	TRBD1	.	14	CASRKGQSSYEQYF
TRBV19	TRBJ1-2	.	.	11	CASRRDYGYTF
TRBV5-4	TRBJ1-2	.	few	14	CASSLMAVSGGYTF
TRBV6-5	TRBJ2-5	TRBD1	.	16	CASSYSGTGNQETQYF
TRBV6-1	TRBJ2-7	TRBD1	few	11	CASSYRGEQYF
TRBV28	TRBJ2-1	.	.	16	CASSPVGGNSYNEQFF
TRBV4-2	TRBJ1-4	.	few	15	CASSQDDQGNEKLFF
TRBV10-2	TRBJ2-7	TRBD2	.	14	CASSELLAGQEQYF
TRBV5-6	TRBJ2-5	TRBD1	.	14	CASSFRQGTKTQYF
TRBV6-5	TRBJ1-1	.	.	12	CASRPAGTEAFF
TRBV19	TRBJ1-1	TRBD1	.	15	CASSKDRGLSTEAFF
TRBV19	TRBJ1-4	TRBD1	few	15	CASTRQGQHYEKLFF
TRBV2	TRBJ1-4	.	.	15	CASSGGAGGEEKLFF
TRBV2	TRBJ1-6	.	few	13	CASIRTENSPLHF
TRBV5-1	TRBJ2-1	TRBD1	.	15	CASSLSGTGKNEQFF
TRBV7-2	TRBJ2-2	TRBD2	.	16	CATPGTSGRAVGELFF
TRBV18	TRBJ1-3	.	.	14	CASSPGASGNTIYF
TRBV7-2	TRBJ2-1	.	.	16	CASSLASLATYNEQFF
TRBV4-2	TRBJ1-1	TRBD1	.	17	CASSQVLDRVGNTEAFF
TRBV15	TRBJ1-2	.	.	15	CATSRDPVAVDGYTF
TRBV6-5	TRBJ2-3	.	.	14	CASKKGIGTDTQYF
TRBV30	TRBJ2-7	TRBD2	.	19	CAWSVHGLAGELGSYEQYF
TRBV7-6	TRBJ2-6	.	.	17	CASSRQGGGAGANVLTF
TRBV7-9	TRBJ2-3	TRBD1	.	15	CASSLVEGATDTQYF
TRBV10-1	TRBJ2-7	TRBD2	.	14	CASSEVAGVYEQYF
TRBV18	TRBJ2-2	.	.	14	CASSLSGPTGELFF
TRBV6-5	TRBJ1-1	.	once	15	CASSTKALVNTEAFF
TRBV7-2	TRBJ2-3	.	once	16	CASSLRTVLDSDTQYF
TRBV19	TRBJ2-6	.	once	18	CASSTRPRVSSGANVLTF
TRBV7-2	TRBJ2-3	.	.	14	CASSLVRGTDTQYF
TRBV10-3	TRBJ1-2	TRBD1	.	12	CAISGDRDGYTF
TRBV29-1	TRBJ2-1	.	many	12	CSAAKRGDEQFF
TRBV7-8	TRBJ1-1	TRBD1	.	14	CASSSGQGNTEAFF
TRBV9	TRBJ2-5	TRBD2	.	14	CASSFSGGAGTQYF